A selection of T cell receptor beta chains follows, all from one sample in a study of T cell responses to AZD1222 COVID-19 vaccine. Measured with immunoSEQ multiplex PCR; TCRdb has only the in-frame clones, and not every one. The repertoire holds roughly 120,000 clones, with approximately 84% as singletons. Here the sequenced sample was peripheral blood, taken on day 0 of AZD1222 vaccination. These TCRs come from an adult in good health. Each CDR3 is given with its conserved first and last residue. A D gene is named only where the DNA matches it firmly. Size is omitted from some rows. Given values are once, few, many or a class for expanded clones.

CASRPTSGRAGSYNEQFF	TGTGCCAGCAGGCCGACTAGCGGGAGGGCCGGGTCCTACAATGAGCAGTTCTTC	TRBD2	TRBV28	TRBJ2-1	NA
CASSSRASNYGYTF	TGTGCCAGCAGCTCTAGGGCCTCTAACTATGGCTACACCTTC	NA	TRBV7-9	TRBJ1-2	NA
CASSKHPRVDEQFF	TGTGCCAGCAGCAAACATCCCCGGGTCGATGAGCAGTTCTTC	NA	TRBV21-1	TRBJ2-1	NA
CASGLGTSWTSGQETQYF	TGTGCTAGTGGTTTGGGCACCTCTTGGACTAGCGGCCAAGAGACCCAGTACTTC	TRBD2	TRBV12-5	TRBJ2-5	NA
CASSPDPSSGRRVGGELFF	TGCGCCAGCAGCCCCGACCCCTCTAGCGGGAGGCGTGTAGGCGGGGAGCTGTTTTTT	TRBD2	TRBV4-1	TRBJ2-2	NA
CASSQDTEGPSYNEQFF	TGCGCCAGCAGCCAAGATACGGAGGGGCCCTCCTACAATGAGCAGTTCTTC	NA	TRBV4-1	TRBJ2-1	NA
CASSLDREETQYF	TGTGCCAGCAGCCTAGACAGGGAAGAGACCCAGTACTTC	TRBD1	TRBV6-5	TRBJ2-5	NA
CASSERTDRGDTEAFF	TGTGCCAGCAGCGAAAGGACAGACCGGGGGGACACTGAAGCTTTCTTT	NA	TRBV9	TRBJ1-1	NA
CASAGGVHGGYTF	TGTGCCAGCGCGGGCGGAGTCCATGGTGGCTACACCTTC	NA	TRBV7-9	TRBJ1-2	NA
CASSLGQGRTDTQYF	TGTGCCAGCAGCTTAGGGCAGGGGCGAACAGATACGCAGTATTTT	NA	TRBV7-6	TRBJ2-3	NA
CASSLNTGELFF	TGTGCCAGCAGTTTAAACACCGGGGAGCTGTTTTTT	NA	TRBV27	TRBJ2-2	NA
CASSLGQGEDGHEKLFF	TGTGCCAGCAGCTTAGGCCAGGGAGAGGACGGTCATGAAAAACTGTTTTTT	NA	TRBV7-9	TRBJ1-4	NA
CASSLASGFGPQHF	TGCGCCAGCAGCTTGGCGTCAGGTTTTGGGCCCCAGCATTTT	NA	TRBV5-1	TRBJ1-5	many
CAWIDMMNTGELFF	TGTGCCTGGATTGATATGATGAACACCGGGGAGCTGTTTTTT	NA	TRBV30	TRBJ2-2	NA
CAIRGDRGFSYEQYF	TGTGCCATCAGGGGGGACAGGGGGTTCTCCTACGAGCAGTACTTC	TRBD1	TRBV10-3	TRBJ2-7	NA
CASSLGDEAFF	TGTGCCAGCAGCCTGGGAGATGAAGCTTTCTTT	NA	TRBV7-9	TRBJ1-1	once
CASSLEGVQGRTEAFF	TGTGCCAGCAGCTTAGAAGGAGTACAGGGCAGGACTGAAGCTTTCTTT	NA	TRBV11-3	TRBJ1-1	NA
CASSRGQGPSSYEQYF	TGCGCCAGCAGCCGGGGACAGGGCCCTAGCTCCTACGAGCAGTACTTC	TRBD1	TRBV4-1	TRBJ2-7	NA
CASSEALGIANYGYTF	TGTGCCAGCAGTGAAGCGCTGGGGATAGCTAACTATGGCTACACCTTC	NA	TRBV6-1	TRBJ1-2	NA
CASSYSPGAHEQYF	TGTGCCAGCAGTTACTCGCCAGGGGCCCACGAGCAGTACTTC	NA	TRBV6-5	TRBJ2-7	once